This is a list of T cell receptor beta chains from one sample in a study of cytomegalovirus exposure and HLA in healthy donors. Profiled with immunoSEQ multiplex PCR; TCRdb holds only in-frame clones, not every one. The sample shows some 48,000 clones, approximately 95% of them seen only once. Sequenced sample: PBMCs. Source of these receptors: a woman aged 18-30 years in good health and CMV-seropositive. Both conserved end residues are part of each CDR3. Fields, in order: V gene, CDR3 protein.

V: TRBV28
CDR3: CASSGGPGQGRNEQYF

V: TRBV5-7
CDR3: CASSQKGDSSYNEQFF

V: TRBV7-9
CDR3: CASSLGTTGVGDGYTF

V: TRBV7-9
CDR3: CASSFGAGGGAGVNTEAFF

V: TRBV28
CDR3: CASRSIVNTEAFF

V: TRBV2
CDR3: CASSPPTGFSNQPQHF

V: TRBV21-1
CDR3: CASSTDWTGNQPQHF

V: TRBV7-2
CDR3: CASSWGQGVNQPQHF

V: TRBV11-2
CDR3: CASSLGTSGVLRNEQFF

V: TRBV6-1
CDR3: CASSELILDREQFF